The 13 T cell receptor beta chains reported below all come from one sample, sequenced in a study of blood T cells in healthy people across ages (dated by TCRdb to the mid-2010s). Libraries were constructed by 5' RACE. TCRdb records Illumina HiSeq 2500 as the sequencer. A second 7 to 11 cycle PCR used a sample-barcoded 5' primer and a J-beta primer mix. The public reads were quality trimmed at Q25 with fastp and then assembled into clones with MiXCR by TCRdb, keeping productive beta chains. For every CDR3 protein sequence, its rows merge into one entry that carries the most common genes and DNA. This sample has some 760,000 distinct CDR3 sequences in its table, and 20% to 25% of those were observed once. Of the sample, around 9.2% falls within the top ten clones. This sample was also put to use in a study of T cells of mothers and their children.

The sequencing input was blood. These receptors all come from a boy younger than 18 in good health.

The rearrangement uses TRBV29-1 and TRBJ2-5; 7 bases are shared with TRBD2. The J call may be faulty, since TRBJ2-1 better matches the DNA end. The germline CDR1 and CDR2 sequences are SQVTM and ANQGSEA. The length of the CDR3 is 13 residues. CDR3 DNA sequence: TGCAGCGTTGATTGGGGGAGGGAAGATGAGCAGTTCTTC. This sequence encodes CSVDWGREDEQFF.

This clonotype was observed a few times. The CDR3 here is CASRRLVGGRTDTQYF. The CDR3 region has the DNA TGTGCCAGCAGACGCCTGGTTGGGGGGAGAACAGATACGCAGTATTTT. The chain has TRBV6-2 or TRBV6-3 and TRBJ2-3; the D gene is possibly TRBD2 (6 bases). Germline assignment: CDR1 MNHEY and CDR2 SVGEGT. The CDR3 consists of 16 residues. Trimming stripped 6 bases from V and 3 bases from J, with 19 bases between.

This clonotype was detected a few times. The chain recombines TRBV20-1 with TRBJ2-5; 10 bases are a match to TRBD2. This CDR3 contains 15 residues. Germline V gives CDR1 DFQATT, CDR2 SNEGSKA (reference sequence). V lost 6 bases and J lost 2; bases outside the gene matches: 9. The CDR3, as DNA: TGCAGTGCCAGTCGCAGCGGGGGGGTTCAAGAGACCCAGTACTTC. Its translation is CSASRSGGVQETQYF.

The chain couples TRBV27 to TRBJ1-1; tentatively, D is TRBD1 (5 bases). Germline V gene sequence: CDR1 MNHEY, CDR2 SMNVEV (reference sequence). V dropped 5 bases and J dropped 6 bases, with 13 bases sitting between them. The CDR3 length is 13 residues. CDR3 in amino acids: CASSQRQLAEAFF. The CDR3 coding sequence is TGTGCCAGCAGTCAAAGACAGTTGGCTGAAGCTTTCTTT.

This chain joins TRBV4-2 and TRBJ2-5; D is possibly TRBD2 (6 bases). This CDR3 is built from 14 residues. The germline gives CDR1 LGHNA, CDR2 YNFKEQ. The ends were cut back, 4 bases at V and 2 bases at J, with 11 bases in the middle. In DNA, the CDR3 is TGTGCCAGCAGCCCGGCGGCGGGGCAAGAGACCCAGTACTTC. Protein product: CASSPAAGQETQYF.

V is TRBV6-6 and J is TRBJ2-5; D not resolved. CDR3 length: 12 amino acids. Trimming stripped 0 bases from V and 11 bases from J, with 10 bases between. CDR1 and CDR2 from the germline V gene are MNHNY and SVGAGI (reference sequence). As DNA, the CDR3 is TGTGCCAGCAGTTACTCGGGAACGTCGCAGTACTTC. Translating gives CASSYSGTSQYF.

The CDR3 reads CASSWGTLETQYF. The CDR3 region has the DNA TGTGCCAGCAGCTGGGGAACTCTAGAGACCCAGTACTTC. The chain recombines TRBV12-3 or TRBV12-4 with TRBJ2-5; unclear D gene. The CDR3 totals 13 residues. Trimming pared 6 bases from V and 4 bases from J, leaving 12 bases between.

This clonotype was counted only a few times. The chain uses TRBV5-6 and TRBJ2-1; 10 nucleotides line up with TRBD2. Germline loops: CDR1 SGHDT, CDR2 YYEEEE. V lost 4 bases to trimming and J lost 4 bases; unmatched junction nucleotides: 8. The CDR3 is 16 residues long. The CDR3 DNA is TGTGCCAGCAGCCCGAGGACTAGCGGTAGATACAATGAGCAGTTCTTC. Its protein is CASSPRTSGRYNEQFF.

This clonotype was picked up a small number of times. The J gene is TRBJ2-5, the V gene TRBV5-1; D is uncertain. V lost 0 bases to trimming and J lost 1 base, with 10 bases between them. Germline CDR1 and CDR2: SGHRS and YFSETQ. The CDR3 has 15 residues. CDR3 sequence reads: CASSLVADGQETQYF. The DNA for the CDR3 is TGCGCCAGCAGCTTGGTAGCTGACGGCCAAGAGACCCAGTACTTC.

The CDR3 region has the DNA TGCAGCGTTGTGGGTGCGGGAGGCTCCTACAATGAGCAGTTCTTC. Its translation is CSVVGAGGSYNEQFF. The chain combines TRBV29-1 with TRBJ2-1; TRBD2 aligns across 8 bases. The germline CDR1 and CDR2 sequences are SQVTM and ANQGSEA. This CDR3 has 15 residues. Trimming took 4 bases from V and 0 from J; bases not matched to a gene: 5.

The chain combines TRBV7-8 with TRBJ2-7; D uncertain. The CDR3 totals 14 residues. In germline, CDR1 is SGHVS, CDR2 FQNEAQ. V gave up 1 base and J gave up 5 bases, with 12 bases separating them. CDR3 sequence reads: CASSLGPRVNEQYF. The CDR3, as DNA: TGTGCCAGCAGCTTAGGCCCCCGGGTCAACGAGCAGTACTTC.

This chain joins TRBV9 and TRBJ2-3; D is unresolved. CDR3 size: 12 residues. Trimming left V 1 base short and J 4 bases short, with 4 bases between. Germline V gives CDR1 SGDLS, CDR2 YYNGEE. CDR3 DNA: TGTGCCAGCAGCGTATCGGCAGATACGCAGTATTTT. Encoded protein: CASSVSADTQYF.

This chain connects TRBV13 to TRBJ1-2; D gene uncertain. V was cut by 5 bases and J by 6 bases, with 10 bases left in between. CDR1 PRHDT and CDR2 FYEKMQ come from the germline V gene (reference sequence). The CDR3 extends over 12 amino acids. The CDR3 sequence is CASSDTDDGYTF. The CDR3 DNA sequence: TGTGCCAGCAGCGACACAGATGATGGCTACACCTTC.